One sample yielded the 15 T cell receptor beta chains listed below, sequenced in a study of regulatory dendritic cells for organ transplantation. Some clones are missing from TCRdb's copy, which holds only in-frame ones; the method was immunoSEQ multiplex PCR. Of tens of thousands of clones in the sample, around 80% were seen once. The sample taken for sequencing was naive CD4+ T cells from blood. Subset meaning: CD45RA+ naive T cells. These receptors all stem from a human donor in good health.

The CDR3 loop is CASRTGLDEKLFF. The CDR3 DNA reads TGTGCCAGCCGAACGGGGTTAGACGAAAAACTGTTTTTT. The V gene is TRBV6-1, the J gene TRBJ1-4, with D unresolved. The V end was cut by 8 bases, the J end by 8 bases, with 15 bases between. Looked up from germline, CDR1 is MNHNS and CDR2 is SASEGT. This CDR3 region has 13 residues.

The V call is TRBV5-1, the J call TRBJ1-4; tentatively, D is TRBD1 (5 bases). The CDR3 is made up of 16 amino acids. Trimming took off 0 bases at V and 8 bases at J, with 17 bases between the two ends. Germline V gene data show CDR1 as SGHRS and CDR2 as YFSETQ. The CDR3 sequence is CASSLGAGRLEEKLFF. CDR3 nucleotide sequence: TGCGCCAGCAGCTTGGGGGCAGGGCGGTTAGAGGAAAAACTGTTTTTT.

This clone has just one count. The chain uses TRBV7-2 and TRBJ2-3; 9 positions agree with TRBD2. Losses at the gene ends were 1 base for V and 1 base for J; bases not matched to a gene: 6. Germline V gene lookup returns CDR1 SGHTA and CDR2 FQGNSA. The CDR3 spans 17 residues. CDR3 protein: CASSLVLAGRRTDTQYF. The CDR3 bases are TGTGCCAGCAGCTTAGTCCTAGCGGGGCGACGCACAGATACGCAGTATTTT. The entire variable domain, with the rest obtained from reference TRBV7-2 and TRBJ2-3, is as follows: GAGVSQSPSNKVTEKGKDVELRCDPISGHTALYWYRQSLGQGLEFLIYFQGNSAPDKSGLPSDRFSAERTGGSVSTLTIQRTQQEDSAVYLCASSLVLAGRRTDTQYFGPGTRLTVL.

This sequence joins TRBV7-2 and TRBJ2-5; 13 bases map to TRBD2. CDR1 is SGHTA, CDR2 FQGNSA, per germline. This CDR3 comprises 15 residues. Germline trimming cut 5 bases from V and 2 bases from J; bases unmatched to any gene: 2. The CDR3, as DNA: TGTGCCAGCAGCGGGGGACTAGCGGGGCAAGAGACCCAGTACTTC. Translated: CASSGGLAGQETQYF. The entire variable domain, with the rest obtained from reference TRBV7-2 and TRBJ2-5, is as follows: GAGVSQSPSNKVTEKGKDVELRCDPISGHTALYWYRQSLGQGLEFLIYFQGNSAPDKSGLPSDRFSAERTGGSVSTLTIQRTQQEDSAVYLCASSGGLAGQETQYFGPGTRLLVL.

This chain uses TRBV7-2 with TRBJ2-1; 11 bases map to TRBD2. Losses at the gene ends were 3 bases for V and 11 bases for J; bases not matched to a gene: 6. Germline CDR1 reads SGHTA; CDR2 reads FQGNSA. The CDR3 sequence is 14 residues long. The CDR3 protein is CASSLTSGDSKQFF. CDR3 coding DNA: TGTGCCAGCAGCTTGACTAGCGGGGACTCGAAGCAGTTCTTC.

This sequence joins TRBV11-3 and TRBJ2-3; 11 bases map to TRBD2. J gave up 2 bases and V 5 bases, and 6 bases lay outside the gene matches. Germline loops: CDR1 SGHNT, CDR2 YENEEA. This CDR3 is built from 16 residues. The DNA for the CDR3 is TGTGCCAGCAGCCCTCGGACTAGCGGGTACACAGATACGCAGTATTTT. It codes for CASSPRTSGYTDTQYF.

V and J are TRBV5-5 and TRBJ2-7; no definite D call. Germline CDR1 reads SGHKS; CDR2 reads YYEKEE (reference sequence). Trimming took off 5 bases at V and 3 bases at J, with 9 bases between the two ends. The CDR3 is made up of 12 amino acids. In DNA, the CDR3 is TGTGCCAGCAGTAACAGCTACTACGAGCAGTACTTC. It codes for CASSNSYYEQYF.

In DNA form, the CDR3 reads TGTGCCAGCAGCGCCAGAAGCGGGGGTATAACAGATACGCAGTATTTT. This encodes CASSARSGGITDTQYF. The chain recombines TRBV7-9 with TRBJ2-3; 8 bases map to TRBD2. Germline V CDR1 and CDR2: SEHNR, FQNEAQ (reference sequence). The CDR3 loop spans 16 amino acids. The V gene end was trimmed by 5 bases and the J gene end by 3 bases; junction bases not matched to a gene: 10.

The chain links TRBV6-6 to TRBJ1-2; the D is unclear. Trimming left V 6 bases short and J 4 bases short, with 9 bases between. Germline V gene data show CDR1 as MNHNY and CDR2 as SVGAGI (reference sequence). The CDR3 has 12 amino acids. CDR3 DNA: TGTGCCAGCAGGGCCGGGAGCTATGGCTACACCTTC. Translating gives CASRAGSYGYTF.

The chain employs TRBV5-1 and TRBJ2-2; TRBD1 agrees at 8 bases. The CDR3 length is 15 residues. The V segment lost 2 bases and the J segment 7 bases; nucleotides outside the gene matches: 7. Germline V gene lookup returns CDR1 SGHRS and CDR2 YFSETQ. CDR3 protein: CASSFRQGAVGELFF. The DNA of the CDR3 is TGCGCCAGCAGCTTCCGGCAGGGGGCGGTCGGGGAGCTGTTTTTT. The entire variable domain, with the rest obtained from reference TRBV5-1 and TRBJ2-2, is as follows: KAGVTQTPRYLIKTRGQQVTLSCSPISGHRSVSWYQQTPGQGLQFLFEYFSETQRNKGNFPGRFSGRQFSNSRSEMNVSTLELGDSALYLCASSFRQGAVGELFFGEGSRLTVL.

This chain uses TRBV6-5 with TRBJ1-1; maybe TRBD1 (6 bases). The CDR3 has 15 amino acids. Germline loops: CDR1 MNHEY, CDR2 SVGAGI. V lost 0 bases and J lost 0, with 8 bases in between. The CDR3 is CASSYSGALNTEAFF. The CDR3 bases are TGTGCCAGCAGTTACTCGGGGGCCTTGAACACTGAAGCTTTCTTT.

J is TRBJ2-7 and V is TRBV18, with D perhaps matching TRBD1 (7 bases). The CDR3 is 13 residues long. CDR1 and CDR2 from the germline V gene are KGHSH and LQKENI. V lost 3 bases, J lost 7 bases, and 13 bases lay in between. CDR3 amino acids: CASSPAGGIEQYF. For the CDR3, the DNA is TGTGCCAGCTCACCCGCAGGGGGGATAGAGCAGTACTTC.

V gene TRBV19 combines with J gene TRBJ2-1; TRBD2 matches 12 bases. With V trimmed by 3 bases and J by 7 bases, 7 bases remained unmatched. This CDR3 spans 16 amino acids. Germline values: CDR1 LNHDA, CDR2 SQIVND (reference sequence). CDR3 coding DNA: TGTGCCAGTAGTATGGTAACTAGCGGGGGGACGAATGAGCAGTTCTTC. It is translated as CASSMVTSGGTNEQFF.

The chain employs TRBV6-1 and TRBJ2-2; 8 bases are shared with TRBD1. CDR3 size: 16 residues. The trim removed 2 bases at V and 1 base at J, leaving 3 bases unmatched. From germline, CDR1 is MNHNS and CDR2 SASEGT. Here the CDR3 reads CASSEYGTGNTGELFF. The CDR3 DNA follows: TGTGCCAGCAGTGAATATGGGACAGGGAACACCGGGGAGCTGTTTTTT.

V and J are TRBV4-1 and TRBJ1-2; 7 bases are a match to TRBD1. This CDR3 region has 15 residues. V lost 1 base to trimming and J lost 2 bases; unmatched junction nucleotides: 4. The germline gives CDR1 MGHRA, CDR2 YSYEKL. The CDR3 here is CASSQGGQTNYGYTF. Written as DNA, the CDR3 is TGCGCCAGCAGCCAAGGGGGACAGACAAACTATGGCTACACCTTC.